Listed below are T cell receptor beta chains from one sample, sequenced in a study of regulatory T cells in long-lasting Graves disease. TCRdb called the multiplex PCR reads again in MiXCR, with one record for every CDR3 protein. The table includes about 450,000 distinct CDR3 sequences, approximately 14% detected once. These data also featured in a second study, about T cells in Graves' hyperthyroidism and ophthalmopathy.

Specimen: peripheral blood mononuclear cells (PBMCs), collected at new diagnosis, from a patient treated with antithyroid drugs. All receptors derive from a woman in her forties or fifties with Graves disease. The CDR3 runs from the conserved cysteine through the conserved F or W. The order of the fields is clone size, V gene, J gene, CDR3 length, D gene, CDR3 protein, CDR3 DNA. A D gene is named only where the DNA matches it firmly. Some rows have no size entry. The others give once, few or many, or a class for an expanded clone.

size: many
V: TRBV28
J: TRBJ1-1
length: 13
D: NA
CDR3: CASSPQGWAEAFF
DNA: TGTGCCAGCAGCCCTCAGGGGTGGGCTGAAGCTTTCTTT

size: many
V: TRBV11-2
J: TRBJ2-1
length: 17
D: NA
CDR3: CASSLAAAGNTYNEQFF
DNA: TGTGCCAGCAGCTTAGCAGCGGCGGGAAATACCTACAATGAGCAGTTCTTC

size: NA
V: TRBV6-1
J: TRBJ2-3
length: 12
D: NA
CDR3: CASTKTGDTQYF
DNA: TGTGCCAGCACCAAAACCGGGGATACGCAGTATTTT

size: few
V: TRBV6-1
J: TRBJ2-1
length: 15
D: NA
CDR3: CASSSGWSSYNEQFF
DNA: TGTGCCAGCAGTAGCGGGTGGAGCTCCTACAATGAGCAGTTCTTC

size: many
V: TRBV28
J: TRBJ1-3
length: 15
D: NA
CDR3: CASSSQGIGSNTIYF
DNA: TGTGCCAGCAGTTCTCAGGGGATCGGTTCTAACACCATATATTTT

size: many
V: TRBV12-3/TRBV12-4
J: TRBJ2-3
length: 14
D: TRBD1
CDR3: CASTRDRGSDTQYF
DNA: TGTGCCAGCACCCGGGACAGGGGGTCGGATACGCAGTATTTT

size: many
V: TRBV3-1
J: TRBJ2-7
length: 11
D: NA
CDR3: CASVGAYEQYF
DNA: TGTGCCAGCGTCGGGGCCTACGAGCAGTACTTC

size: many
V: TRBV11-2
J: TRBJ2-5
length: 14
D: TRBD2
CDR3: CASRTIAGGETQYF
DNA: TGTGCCAGCAGAACTATAGCGGGAGGAGAGACCCAGTACTTC

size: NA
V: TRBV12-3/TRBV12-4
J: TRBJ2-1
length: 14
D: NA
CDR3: CASSYGASTNEQFF
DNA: TGTGCCAGCAGTTATGGGGCTAGTACGAATGAGCAGTTCTTC

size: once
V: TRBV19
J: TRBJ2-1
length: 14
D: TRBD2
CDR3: CATHSGRGYNEQFF
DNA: TGTGCCACACATAGCGGGAGAGGTTACAATGAGCAGTTCTTC

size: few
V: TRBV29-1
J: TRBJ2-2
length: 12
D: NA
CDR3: CSVAPNTGELFF
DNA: TGCAGCGTCGCTCCCAACACCGGGGAGCTGTTTTTT

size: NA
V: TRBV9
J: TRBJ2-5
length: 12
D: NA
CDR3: CASSGMQETQYF
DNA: TGTGCCAGCAGCGGGATGCAAGAGACCCAGTACTTC

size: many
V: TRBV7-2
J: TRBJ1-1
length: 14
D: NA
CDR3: CASSLNSVVDEAFF
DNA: TGTGCCAGCAGCTTAAATTCAGTAGTCGACGAAGCTTTCTTT

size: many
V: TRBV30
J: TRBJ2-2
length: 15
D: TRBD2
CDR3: CAWSFTSGRTGELFF
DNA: TGTGCCTGGAGTTTTACTAGCGGGAGAACCGGGGAGCTGTTTTTT

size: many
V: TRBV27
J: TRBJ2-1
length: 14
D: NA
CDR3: CASSLGVTHNEQFF
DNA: TGTGCCAGCAGTTTAGGGGTGACTCACAATGAGCAGTTCTTC

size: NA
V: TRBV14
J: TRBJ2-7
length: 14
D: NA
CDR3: CASSQVHGSYEQYF
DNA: TGTGCCAGCAGCCAAGTTCACGGATCCTACGAGCAGTACTTC

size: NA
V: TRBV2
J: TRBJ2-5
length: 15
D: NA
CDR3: CASRTTGRARETQYF
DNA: TGTGCCAGTAGAACCACAGGGCGCGCCCGTGAGACCCAGTACTTC

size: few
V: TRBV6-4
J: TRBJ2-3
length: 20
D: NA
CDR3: CASSEMGQTPRGGRTDTQYF
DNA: TGTGCCAGCAGTGAGATGGGGCAAACACCCCGGGGAGGCCGCACAGATACGCAGTATTTT

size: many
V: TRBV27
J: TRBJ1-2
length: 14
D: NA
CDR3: CASNPGGAGYGYTF
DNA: TGTGCCAGCAACCCGGGGGGCGCAGGGTATGGCTACACCTTC

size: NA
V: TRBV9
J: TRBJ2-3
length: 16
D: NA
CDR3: CASSSLGDWYTDTQYF
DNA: TGTGCCAGCAGCTCCCTTGGGGACTGGTACACAGATACGCAGTATTTT

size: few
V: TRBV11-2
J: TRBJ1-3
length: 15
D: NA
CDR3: CASSLEWSSGNTIYF
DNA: TGTGCCAGCAGCTTAGAGTGGTCCTCTGGAAACACCATATATTTT

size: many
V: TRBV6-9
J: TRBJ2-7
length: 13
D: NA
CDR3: CASSYLGDYEQYF
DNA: TGTGCCAGCAGTTACCTGGGGGACTACGAGCAGTACTTC

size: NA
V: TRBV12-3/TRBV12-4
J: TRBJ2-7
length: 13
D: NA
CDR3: CASSFVSPNEQYF
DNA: TGTGCCAGCAGTTTCGTCTCCCCAAACGAGCAGTACTTC

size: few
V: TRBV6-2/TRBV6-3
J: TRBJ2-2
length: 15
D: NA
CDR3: CASSRRGAATGELFF
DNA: TGTGCCAGCAGTCGTCGGGGGGCCGCTACCGGGGAGCTGTTTTTT

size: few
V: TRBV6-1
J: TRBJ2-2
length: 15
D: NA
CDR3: CATIRGGPNTGELFF
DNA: TGTGCCACCATACGGGGAGGACCGAACACCGGGGAGCTGTTTTTT

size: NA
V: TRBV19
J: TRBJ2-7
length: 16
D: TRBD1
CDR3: CASSPGTGTTLREQYF
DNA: TGTGCCAGTAGCCCCGGGACAGGGACTACATTACGGGAGCAGTACTTC

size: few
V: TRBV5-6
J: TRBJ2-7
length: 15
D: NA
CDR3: CASSLGGQASYEQYF
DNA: TGTGCCAGCAGCTTGGGCGGGCAGGCCTCCTACGAGCAGTACTTC

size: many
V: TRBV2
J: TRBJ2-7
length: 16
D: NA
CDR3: CASSGFSGVRTYEQYF
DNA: TGTGCCAGCAGTGGTTTCTCAGGGGTAAGAACCTACGAGCAGTACTTC

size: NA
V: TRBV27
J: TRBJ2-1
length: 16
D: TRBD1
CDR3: CASSSPTGTGINEQFF
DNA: TGTGCCAGCAGTTCCCCAACCGGGACAGGGATCAATGAGCAGTTCTTC

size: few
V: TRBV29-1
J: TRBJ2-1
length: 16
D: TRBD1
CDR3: CSVEDSGQGALNEQFF
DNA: TGCAGCGTTGAAGATTCGGGGCAGGGGGCGCTCAATGAGCAGTTCTTC

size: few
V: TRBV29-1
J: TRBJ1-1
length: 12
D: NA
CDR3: CSVEFGNTEAFF
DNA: TGCAGCGTTGAGTTTGGGAACACTGAAGCTTTCTTT

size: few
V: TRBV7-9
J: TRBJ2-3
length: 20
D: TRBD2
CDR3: CASRERLAGQSTRSTDTQYF
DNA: TGTGCCAGCAGGGAGAGACTAGCGGGTCAATCGACTCGATCCACAGATACGCAGTATTTT

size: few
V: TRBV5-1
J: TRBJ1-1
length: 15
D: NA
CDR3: CASTPTAGPNTEAFF
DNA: TGCGCCAGCACCCCAACGGCAGGGCCGAACACTGAAGCTTTCTTT

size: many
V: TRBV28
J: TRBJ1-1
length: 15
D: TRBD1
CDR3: CASRVTGGMNTEAFF
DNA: TGTGCCAGCAGAGTGACAGGGGGCATGAACACTGAAGCTTTCTTT

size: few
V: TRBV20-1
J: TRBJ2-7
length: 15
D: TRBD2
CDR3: CSARDPVSGTYEQYF
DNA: TGCAGTGCTAGAGATCCGGTCAGCGGGACCTACGAGCAGTACTTC

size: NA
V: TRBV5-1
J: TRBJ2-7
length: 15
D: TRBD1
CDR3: CASSSTGQGWNEQYF
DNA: TGCGCCAGCAGCTCCACGGGACAGGGTTGGAACGAGCAGTACTTC

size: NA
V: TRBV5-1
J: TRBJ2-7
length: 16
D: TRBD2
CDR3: CASSLGTSREGLEQYF
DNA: TGCGCCAGCAGCTTGGGGACCTCGCGGGAGGGTCTCGAGCAGTACTTC

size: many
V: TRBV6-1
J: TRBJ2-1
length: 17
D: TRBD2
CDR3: CASVPGSTSASYNEQFF
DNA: TGTGCCAGCGTGCCGGGTTCCACTAGCGCCTCCTACAATGAGCAGTTCTTC

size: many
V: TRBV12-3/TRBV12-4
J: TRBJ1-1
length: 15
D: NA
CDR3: CASSSLQDSNTEAFF
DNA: TGTGCCAGCAGTTCACTGCAGGACTCGAACACTGAAGCTTTCTTT

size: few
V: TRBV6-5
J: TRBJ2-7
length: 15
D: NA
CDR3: CASSYSIAGSYEQYF
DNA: TGTGCCAGCAGTTACTCGATTGCGGGTTCCTACGAGCAGTACTTC

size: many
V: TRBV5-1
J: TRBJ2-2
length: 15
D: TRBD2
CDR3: CASSWGLASTGELFF
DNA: TGCGCCAGCAGTTGGGGACTAGCCAGCACCGGGGAGCTGTTTTTT

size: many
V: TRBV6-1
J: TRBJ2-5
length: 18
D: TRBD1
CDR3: CATFEGLAGGGYQETQYF
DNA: TGTGCCACCTTCGAGGGGCTAGCAGGGGGCGGGTATCAAGAGACCCAGTACTTC

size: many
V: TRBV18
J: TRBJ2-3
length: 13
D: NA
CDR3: CASSGGAVDTQYF
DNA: TGTGCCAGCTCAGGGGGCGCCGTAGATACGCAGTATTTT

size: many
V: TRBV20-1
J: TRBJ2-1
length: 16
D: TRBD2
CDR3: CSAAGTSGRSYNEQFF
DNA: TGCAGTGCAGCAGGGACTAGCGGAAGATCCTACAATGAGCAGTTCTTC

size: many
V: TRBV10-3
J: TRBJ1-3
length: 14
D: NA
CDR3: CAIIPESSGNTIYF
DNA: TGTGCCATCATCCCCGAAAGCTCTGGAAACACCATATATTTT

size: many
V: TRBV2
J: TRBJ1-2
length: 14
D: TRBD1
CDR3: CASSERQGADGYTF
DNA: TGTGCCAGCAGTGAAAGGCAGGGGGCTGATGGCTACACCTTC